This note documents a single TCR beta chain sequence. Its target is not known. Orbital computed tomography and thyroid ultrasound, along with TRAb, serum thyroxine and clinical symptoms, underpinned diagnosis. RNA transcripts yielded amplified TCR beta CDR3 regions. RT-PCR with HTBI primers came first, then second-round multiplex PCR. TCRdb fed the multiplex PCR reads into MiXCR, producing one record per CDR3 protein. The sample lists around 1.1 million distinct CDR3 sequences, less than 45% occurring once. This specimen belongs to a study of Graves' ophthalmopathy and Graves' hyperthyroidism. Study-wide results and caveats: The study's model predicted ophthalmopathy progression at 70% to 71% sensitivity and 72% to 85% specificity.

The germline CDR1 and CDR2 sequences are SGHTA and FQGNSA. Trimming at V came to 5 bases and at J to 8 bases, leaving 15 bases not matched to a gene. CDR3 length equals 17 residues. This clonotype was sampled from an adult man with Graves' hyperthyroidism. The sequencing input was peripheral blood or thyroid tissue (not recorded which). The chain couples TRBV7-2 to TRBJ1-4; 9 nucleotides agree with TRBD1. The CDR3 sequence: CASSQDHRGPIGEKLFF. In nucleotides, the CDR3 is TGTGCCAGCAGCCAGGATCACAGGGGGCCGATTGGAGAAAAACTGTTTTTT.